Reported below is one T cell receptor (beta chain). Its antigen remains unidentified. The data originate from a study of OX40 agonist ivuxolimab in advanced cancers. Turning to the study itself: Aged roughly 20 to 79 with a mean of approximately 57 years, they were around 85% male.

The table came from immunoSEQ multiplex PCR; TCRdb's copy has only in-frame clones and leaves some out. The sample lists about 88,000 clones; around 87% were seen once. Study-level findings and limits: Clonal expansion was seen in CD4+ and CD8+ blood T cells by week 6 at 0.1 to 3.0 mg/kg.

This sequence was found in an adult with an advanced solid tumor such as melanoma, head and neck, liver or kidney cancer. This material consisted of CD4+ or CD8+ T cells sorted from blood, taken in a trial of the OX40 agonist ivuxolimab.

The CDR3 DNA follows: TGTGCCACCAGCAATAGTTTGGGCATAGATACGCAGTATTTT. It specifies CATSNSLGIDTQYF. V gene TRBV15 combines with J gene TRBJ2-3; D unresolved. V lost 4 bases, J lost 5 bases, and 13 bases lay in between. The CDR3 runs to 14 residues. The V gene's germline CDR1 is LNHNV and CDR2 YYDKDF (reference sequence).